Presented here are 28 T cell receptor beta chains from one specimen sequenced in a study of blood T cell repertoires in COVID-19. Sequencing was performed with immunoSEQ multiplex PCR; in TCRdb, only in-frame clones are kept and a portion is missing. There are under 55,000 clones in the sample; approximately 88% occur only once, and 2.2% lies in the top ten. Material: peripheral blood. The receptors come from a human donor in a cohort sampled during active COVID-19.

The rearrangement links TRBV28 to TRBJ2-5; 9 bases align to TRBD1. This CDR3 region has 16 residues. Germline values: CDR1 MDHEN, CDR2 SYDVKM. V dropped 6 bases and J dropped 3; count of bases not matched to a gene: 11. CDR3 sequence: CASRDRDRVWEETQYF. The CDR3 bases are TGTGCCAGCAGGGACCGGGACAGGGTTTGGGAAGAGACCCAGTACTTC.

The rearrangement joins TRBV7-2 to TRBJ2-1; 9 bases fit TRBD2. V lost 1 base, J lost 8 bases, and 9 bases stayed unmatched. This CDR3 spans 16 amino acids. The germline V gene has CDR1 SGHTA and CDR2 FQGNSA. CDR3 DNA: TGTGCCAGCAGCTTAGATGCGGGAGGGCCGTTGGATGAGCAGTTCTTC. Protein product: CASSLDAGGPLDEQFF. Full variable domain (rest looked up from reference TRBV7-2 and TRBJ2-1): GAGVSQSPSNKVTEKGKDVELRCDPISGHTALYWYRQSLGQGLEFLIYFQGNSAPDKSGLPSDRFSAERTGGSVSTLTIQRTQQEDSAVYLCASSLDAGGPLDEQFFGPGTRLTVL.

The chain employs TRBV5-1 and TRBJ2-5, with a tentative D call TRBD1 (9 bases). The V end lost 4 bases, the J end lost 5 bases, and 15 bases lay between the germline ends. The CDR3 extends over 14 amino acids. CDR1 and CDR2 (germline): SGHRS, YFSETQ. The chain's CDR3 is CASSPGGTGETQYF. CDR3 DNA: TGCGCCAGCAGCCCGGGAGGGACAGGGGAGACCCAGTACTTC.

This clone has more than one count but fewer than ten. DNA for the CDR3: TGCGCCAGCAGCGGACAGGGGGATTTCGGCGGGGAGCTGTTTTTT. Its translation is CASSGQGDFGGELFF. V is TRBV5-1 and J is TRBJ2-2; 10 nucleotides align to TRBD1. This CDR3 is 15 amino acids long. CDR1 SGHRS and CDR2 YFSETQ come from the germline V gene. V shed 4 bases and J 7 bases; nucleotides not matched to a gene: 7.

This chain joins TRBV3-1 (or the pseudogene TRBV3-2) and TRBJ2-7; TRBD2 agrees at 7 bases. Trimming removed 1 base from V and 1 base from J; junction bases left unmatched: 10. Germline CDR1 LGHDT, CDR2 YNNKEL (reference sequence). The CDR3 is made up of 17 amino acids. The CDR3 DNA reads TGTGCCAGCAGCCAAGCCCTCGGGGGGACCGTATCCTACGAGCAGTACTTC. This encodes CASSQALGGTVSYEQYF.

The chain carries TRBV6-1 and TRBJ1-5; D may be TRBD1 (6 bases). Germline CDR1 and CDR2: MNHNS and SASEGT. With 2 bases removed from V and 1 base from J, the gap between germline ends came to 15 bases. The CDR3 contains 17 residues. The CDR3 nucleotides read TGTGCCAGCAGTGAATCCGTCAGGGGTAGGAGCAATCAGCCCCAGCATTTT. Translated, it gives CASSESVRGRSNQPQHF.

The V gene is TRBV5-4, the J gene TRBJ1-1; 7 bases line up with TRBD1. Germline assignment: CDR1 SGHNT and CDR2 YYREEE (reference sequence). The V and J ends lost 4 bases and 4 bases, in that order; junction bases with no gene match: 4. CDR3 size: 13 residues. In DNA, the CDR3 is TGTGCCAGCAGCGCTGGGACAGTCACTGAAGCTTTCTTT. Translated, it gives CASSAGTVTEAFF.

CDR3 protein: CASSQDGQAEYIYEQYF. CDR3 DNA sequence: TGCGCCAGCAGCCAAGATGGGCAAGCCGAATATATCTACGAGCAGTACTTC. This chain joins TRBV4-1 and TRBJ2-7; D ambiguous. Trimming left V 0 bases short and J 3 bases short, with 18 bases between. The CDR3 has 17 amino acids. Germline CDR1 and CDR2: MGHRA and YSYEKL.

This chain joins TRBV2 and TRBJ1-1; 7 bases fit TRBD1. V shed 7 bases and J 0 bases; nucleotides not matched to a gene: 5. Per the germline V gene, CDR1 is SNHLY and CDR2 is FYNNEI. The length of the CDR3 is 14 residues. CDR3 region: CASIPDRMNTEAFF. The CDR3 DNA is TGTGCCAGCATTCCGGACAGGATGAACACTGAAGCTTTCTTT.

The chain couples TRBV20-1 to TRBJ2-4; 8 bases align to TRBD2. V lost 6 bases and J lost 0; bases outside the gene matches: 7. The CDR3 spans 15 residues. The germline V gene encodes CDR1 DFQATT and CDR2 SNEGSKA (reference sequence). The CDR3 region is CSASSGALAKNIQYF. The CDR3 DNA follows: TGCAGTGCGAGTAGCGGGGCATTAGCCAAAAACATTCAGTACTTC.

V and J are TRBV4-2 and TRBJ2-1; weak D call: TRBD2 (6 bases). Trimming took off 1 base at V and 7 bases at J, with 8 bases between the two ends. The length of the CDR3 is 13 residues. Germline V gene lookup returns CDR1 LGHNA and CDR2 YNFKEQ. This CDR3 reads CASSQGLGNEQFF. CDR3 nucleotides: TGTGCCAGCAGCCAAGGACTAGGGAATGAGCAGTTCTTC.

This clone has a single count. The chain couples TRBV7-2 to TRBJ2-5, with TRBD1 matching 10 bases. The CDR3 has 15 amino acids. V shed 5 bases and J 5 bases; nucleotides not matched to a gene: 8. Germline CDR1 is SGHTA and CDR2 is FQGNSA. In DNA, the CDR3 is TGTGCCAGCAGCAAAGACAGGGGGCCTGGGGAGACCCAGTACTTC. Amino acids: CASSKDRGPGETQYF.

In the case of this clone: One junction end does not reproduce the germline sequence, and a read error may be involved. This chain connects TRBV30 to TRBJ1-2, with 7 nucleotides matching TRBD1. CDR3 length: 11 amino acids. Germline V lookup: CDR1 GTSNPN, CDR2 SVGIG (reference sequence). CDR3 amino acids: CAWSSSARGIF. The CDR3 nucleotides are TGTGCCTGGAGTAGTTCGGCCAGGGGGATTTTC. Using reference TRBV30 and TRBJ1-2 for the parts outside the CDR3, the full variable domain is SQTIHQWPATLVQPVGSPLSLECTVEGTSNPNLYWYRQAAGRGLQLLFYSVGIGQISSEVPQNLSASRPQDRQFILSSKKLLLSDSGFYLCAWSSSARGIFGSGTRLTVV.

The V call is TRBV6-6, the J call TRBJ1-2, with a tentative D call TRBD1 (5 bases). The CDR3 covers 16 residues. Germline CDR1 reads MNHNY; CDR2 reads SVGAGI (reference sequence). V was pared by 4 bases and J by 4 bases, with 19 bases between. The CDR3 loop reads CASSSGEVGGGYGYTF. CDR3 DNA sequence: TGTGCCAGCAGTTCCGGGGAGGTGGGGGGTGGCTATGGCTACACCTTC.

The chain links TRBV5-1 to TRBJ1-2, with a weak D call TRBD1 (5 bases). The CDR3 extends over 13 amino acids. In germline, CDR1 is SGHRS, CDR2 YFSETQ. V dropped 0 bases and J dropped 2 bases, with 5 bases sitting between them. CDR3 sequence: CASSLGGNYGYTF. The CDR3 region has the DNA TGCGCCAGCAGCTTGGGGGGCAACTATGGCTACACCTTC. Full variable domain (outside the CDR3, taken from reference TRBV5-1 and TRBJ1-2): KAGVTQTPRYLIKTRGQQVTLSCSPISGHRSVSWYQQTPGQGLQFLFEYFSETQRNKGNFPGRFSGRQFSNSRSEMNVSTLELGDSALYLCASSLGGNYGYTFGSGTRLTVV.

This rearrangement joins TRBV9 to TRBJ1-1, with D unresolved. V was clipped by 6 bases and J by 4 bases, with 22 bases between them. Germline V gene data show CDR1 as SGDLS and CDR2 as YYNGEE. The CDR3 sequence is 16 residues long. The CDR3 coding sequence is TGTGCCAGCAAAGTGGGAGGCACCCCCTGGGGCACTGAAGCTTTCTTT. It specifies CASKVGGTPWGTEAFF. The whole variable domain, filled in from reference TRBV9 and TRBJ1-1, reads DSGVTQTPKHLITATGQRVTLRCSPRSGDLSVYWYQQSLDQGLQFLIQYYNGEERAKGNILERFSAQQFPDLHSELNLSSLELGDSALYFCASKVGGTPWGTEAFFGQGTRLTVV.

The gene calls are TRBV2 and TRBJ2-1, with D maybe TRBD2 (7 bases). Germline CDR1 is SNHLY and CDR2 is FYNNEI. The CDR3 runs 15 residues. Trimming left V 4 bases short and J 7 bases short, with 17 bases between. The CDR3 region has the DNA TGTGCCAGCAGTGTAAGGGGGGGCCTTCTTAATGAGCAGTTCTTC. Translating gives CASSVRGGLLNEQFF.

This chain uses TRBV3-1 (or the pseudogene TRBV3-2) with TRBJ2-7; 8 bases fit TRBD1. This CDR3 is 17 amino acids long. Germline loops: CDR1 LGHDT, CDR2 YNNKEL (reference sequence). The trim removed 4 bases at V and 3 bases at J, leaving 14 bases unmatched. The CDR3, as DNA: TGTGCCAGCAGCCCTCTCCTCAATTTTGACAGGGGCTACGAGCAGTACTTC. This gives the protein CASSPLLNFDRGYEQYF.

This clone has a single count. This chain connects TRBV5-1 to TRBJ1-6; D possibly corresponds to TRBD1 (5 bases). The CDR3 covers 20 residues. Germline CDR1 SGHRS, CDR2 YFSETQ. V was shortened by 1 base and J by 0 bases, with 20 bases between the two germline ends. The CDR3 region has the DNA TGCGCCAGCAGCTTGAACCTACGGCAGGGCCCTAGCTCCTATAATTCACCCCTCCACTTT. Translation gives CASSLNLRQGPSSYNSPLHF.

V usage is TRBV6-2 or TRBV6-3 and J usage is TRBJ2-7; 11 bases are shared with TRBD1. Germline V gene lookup returns CDR1 MNHEY and CDR2 SVGEGT. V trimming: 4 bases; J trimming: 3 bases; junction bases outside the gene matches: 5. CDR3 length equals 15 residues. For the CDR3, the DNA is TGTGCCAGCAGTTTCCGGGACAGGGGGTACTACGAGCAGTACTTC. Translating gives CASSFRDRGYYEQYF.

This clone has a single count. CDR3 sequence: CASGLVPGDGYTF. The CDR3 nucleotides read TGTGCTAGTGGTTTGGTACCGGGGGATGGCTACACCTTC. The chain employs TRBV12-5 and TRBJ1-2; D might be TRBD1 (5 bases). CDR1 and CDR2 (germline): LGHNT, FRNRAP. Trimming took off 0 bases at V and 6 bases at J, with 8 bases between the two ends. The CDR3 is 13 residues long.

The V gene is TRBV20-1, the J gene TRBJ1-5, with 7 bases matching TRBD1. This CDR3 has 16 amino acids. Germline V gene lookup returns CDR1 DFQATT and CDR2 SNEGSKA (reference sequence). V was clipped by 3 bases and J by 5 bases; unmatched bases: 13. The CDR3 bases are TGCAGTGCTAGTTCGACCTTAGGAGGGACAGATCAGCCCCAGCATTTT. It encodes CSASSTLGGTDQPQHF.

V gene TRBV7-8 combines with J gene TRBJ1-1; perhaps TRBD1 as D (6 bases). The V end lost 4 bases, the J end lost 1 base, and 13 bases lay between the germline ends. The CDR3 runs 15 residues. The V gene's germline CDR1 is SGHVS and CDR2 FQNEAQ. The CDR3, as DNA: TGTGCCAGCAGCTCATGGGGACACACGAACACTGAAGCTTTCTTT. This sequence encodes CASSSWGHTNTEAFF.

This chain uses TRBV2 with TRBJ1-2; D might be TRBD1 (6 bases). Trimming stripped 7 bases from V and 8 bases from J, with 23 bases between. The germline V gene has CDR1 SNHLY and CDR2 FYNNEI. CDR3 length: 15 residues. The CDR3 spells CASKYDRQGIGGYTF. CDR3 nucleotide sequence: TGTGCCAGCAAATACGACAGGCAGGGGATAGGGGGCTACACCTTC.

This chain connects TRBV27 to TRBJ2-7; 11 bases match TRBD2. With 5 bases clipped from V and 1 base from J, the junction kept 4 bases outside the gene matches. The CDR3 consists of 15 residues. CDR1 is MNHEY and CDR2 is SMNVEV in the germline V gene (reference sequence). DNA of the CDR3: TGTGCCAGCAGTCCGGGACTAGCGGATTCCTACGAGCAGTACTTC. It codes for CASSPGLADSYEQYF.

The chain couples TRBV6-5 to TRBJ1-1, with D unclear. Germline-derived CDR1 and CDR2 are MNHEY and SVGAGI. This CDR3 comprises 13 residues. The V end lost 4 bases, the J end lost 3 bases, and 9 bases lay between the germline ends. CDR3 protein: CASSSNFDTEAFF. The CDR3 DNA reads as TGTGCCAGCAGTTCTAACTTTGACACTGAAGCTTTCTTT.

The chain is built from TRBV2 and TRBJ2-1, with 11 bases matching TRBD2. J was trimmed by 10 bases and V by 7 bases; bases with no gene match: 18. This CDR3 is built from 17 residues. Germline-derived CDR1 and CDR2 are SNHLY and FYNNEI. The CDR3 loop reads CASNSNGGTSGVGEQFF. For the CDR3, the DNA is TGTGCCAGCAATTCGAATGGGGGGACTAGCGGAGTTGGAGAGCAGTTCTTC.

The J gene is TRBJ2-5, the V gene TRBV6-2 or TRBV6-3; tentatively, D is TRBD2 (5 bases). The V gene's germline CDR1 is MNHEY and CDR2 SVGEGT. This CDR3 is 14 amino acids long. Trimming took off 5 bases at V and 4 bases at J, with 14 bases between the two ends. CDR3 nucleotides: TGTGCCAGCAGTCGAGGAGGTCGGCGAGAGACCCAGTACTTC. Its protein is CASSRGGRRETQYF.